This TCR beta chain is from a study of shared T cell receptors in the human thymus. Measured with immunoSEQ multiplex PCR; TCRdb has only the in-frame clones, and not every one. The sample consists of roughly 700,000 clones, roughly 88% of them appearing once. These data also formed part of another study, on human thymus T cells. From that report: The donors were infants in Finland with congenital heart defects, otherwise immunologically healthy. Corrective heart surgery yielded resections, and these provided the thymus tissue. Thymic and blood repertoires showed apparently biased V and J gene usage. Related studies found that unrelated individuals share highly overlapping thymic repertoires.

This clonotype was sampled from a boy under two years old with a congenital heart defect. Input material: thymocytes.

The CDR3 reads CASSQDCGGVDGYTF. CDR3 DNA: TGCGCCAGCAGCCAAGATTGCGGGGGAGTCGATGGCTACACCTTC. This chain links TRBV4-3 with TRBJ1-2; maybe TRBD1 (5 bases). V was cut by 0 bases and J by 6 bases, with 14 bases left in between. The CDR3 sequence is 15 residues long. CDR1 and CDR2 from the germline V gene are LGHNA and YSLEER.